The clone carrying this T cell receptor beta chain was seen at least ten times. What it recognizes is unknown. Time point of the sample: newly diagnosed GD, antithyroid drugs for less than 3 months. PBMCs were the source of the RNA used for TCR sequencing. The patients were enrolled through endocrinology in Xi'an, China. This record comes from a study of regulatory T cells in long-lasting Graves disease. Findings and limits, study-wide: Persistent disease was characterized by preferential usage of TRBV28, TRBJ1-2 and TRBJ2-5.

V lost 5 bases, J lost 5 bases, and 9 bases lay in between. The germline V gene encodes CDR1 SGHAT and CDR2 FQDESV (reference sequence). The CDR3 has 13 amino acids. TCR beta libraries were built with iRepertoire HTBI primers and Arm-PCR of CDR3 regions. TCRdb ran MiXCR on the multiplex PCR reads and lists one entry per CDR3 protein. This table has 550,000 to 600,000 distinct CDR3 sequences, 15% to 20% appearing once. The same sample was also used in a study of T cells in Graves' hyperthyroidism and ophthalmopathy.

The clonotype comes from a man between 18 and 35 years old with Graves disease. Sequencing was performed on peripheral blood mononuclear cells (PBMCs), taken at new diagnosis, from a patient treated with antithyroid drugs. The chain carries TRBV11-1 and TRBJ2-2; no definite D call. The CDR3 DNA reads as TGTGCCAGCAGCCCGCTCAGTACCGGGGAGCTGTTTTTT. Translated: CASSPLSTGELFF.